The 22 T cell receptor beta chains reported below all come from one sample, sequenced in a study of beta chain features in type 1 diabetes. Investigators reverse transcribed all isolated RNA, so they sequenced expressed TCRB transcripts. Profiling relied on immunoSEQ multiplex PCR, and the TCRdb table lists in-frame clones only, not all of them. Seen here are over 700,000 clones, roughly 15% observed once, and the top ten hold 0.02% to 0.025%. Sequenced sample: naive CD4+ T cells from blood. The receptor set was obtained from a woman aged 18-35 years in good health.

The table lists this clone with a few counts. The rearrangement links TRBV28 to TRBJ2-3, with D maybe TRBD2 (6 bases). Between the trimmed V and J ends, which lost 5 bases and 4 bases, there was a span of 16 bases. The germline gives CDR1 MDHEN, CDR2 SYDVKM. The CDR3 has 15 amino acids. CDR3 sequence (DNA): TGTGCCAGCAGTCGGGGGACCGGGGACCCAGATACGCAGTATTTT. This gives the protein CASSRGTGDPDTQYF.

The CDR3 region has the DNA TGCGCCAGCAGCCAAGCGAATAGGTGGTGGGAAAAACTGTTTTTT. Translating gives CASSQANRWWEKLFF. This chain joins TRBV4-3 and TRBJ1-4; D gene unclear. This CDR3 is built from 15 residues. Germline CDR1 reads LGHNA; CDR2 reads YSLEER. V lost 1 base to trimming and J lost 8 bases, with 14 bases between them.

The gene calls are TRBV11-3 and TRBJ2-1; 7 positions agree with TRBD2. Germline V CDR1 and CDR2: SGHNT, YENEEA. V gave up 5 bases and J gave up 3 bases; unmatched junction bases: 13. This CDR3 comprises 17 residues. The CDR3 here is CASSLWLADLNYNEQFF. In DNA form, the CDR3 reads TGTGCCAGCAGCCTCTGGCTAGCGGACCTAAACTACAATGAGCAGTTCTTC.

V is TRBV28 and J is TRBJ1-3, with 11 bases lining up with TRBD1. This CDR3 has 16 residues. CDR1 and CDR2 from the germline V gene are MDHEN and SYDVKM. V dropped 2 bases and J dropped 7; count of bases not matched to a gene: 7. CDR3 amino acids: CASSLAGTGGWNTIYF. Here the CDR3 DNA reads TGTGCCAGCAGTTTAGCCGGGACAGGGGGTTGGAACACCATATATTTT.

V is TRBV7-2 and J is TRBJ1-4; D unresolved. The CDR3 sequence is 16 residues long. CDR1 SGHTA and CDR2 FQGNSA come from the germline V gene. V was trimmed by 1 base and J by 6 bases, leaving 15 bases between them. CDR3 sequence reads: CASSLDPVVGYEKLFF. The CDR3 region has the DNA TGTGCCAGCAGCTTAGATCCGGTGGTTGGATATGAAAAACTGTTTTTT.

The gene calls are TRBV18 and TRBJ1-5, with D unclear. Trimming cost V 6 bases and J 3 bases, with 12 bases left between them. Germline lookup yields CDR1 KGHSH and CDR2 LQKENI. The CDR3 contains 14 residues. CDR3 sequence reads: CASSIQEFNQPQHF. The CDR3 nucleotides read TGTGCCAGCTCGATCCAGGAATTCAATCAGCCCCAGCATTTT.

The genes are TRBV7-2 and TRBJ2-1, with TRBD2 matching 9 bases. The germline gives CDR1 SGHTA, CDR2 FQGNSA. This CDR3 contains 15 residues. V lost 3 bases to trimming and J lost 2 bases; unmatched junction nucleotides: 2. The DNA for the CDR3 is TGTGCCAGCAGCTTTAGCGGGAGCCCCTACAATGAGCAGTTCTTC. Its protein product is CASSFSGSPYNEQFF.

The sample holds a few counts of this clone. The CDR3 region has the DNA TGCGCCAGCAGCTTCGGGACTAGCGCCCGCACAGATACGCAGTATTTT. This encodes CASSFGTSARTDTQYF. The chain joins TRBV5-1 to TRBJ2-3; the match to TRBD2 covers 10 bases. V shed 2 bases, J shed 1 base, and the junction held 4 bases outside the gene matches. The germline gives CDR1 SGHRS, CDR2 YFSETQ. This CDR3 comprises 16 residues.

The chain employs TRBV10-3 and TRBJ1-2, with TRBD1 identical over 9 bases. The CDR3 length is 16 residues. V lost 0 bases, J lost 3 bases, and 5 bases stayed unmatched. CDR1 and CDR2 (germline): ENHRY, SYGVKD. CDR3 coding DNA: TGTGCCATCAGTGAGTCGTCGGGACAGGGACACTATGGCTACACCTTC. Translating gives CAISESSGQGHYGYTF.

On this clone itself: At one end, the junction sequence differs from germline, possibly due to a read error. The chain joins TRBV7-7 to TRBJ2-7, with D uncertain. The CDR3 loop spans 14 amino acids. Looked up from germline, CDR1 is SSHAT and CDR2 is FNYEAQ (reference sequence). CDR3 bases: TGTGCTAGCAGCCCCTGGCGTCACATCTACGAGCAGTACTTC. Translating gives CASSPWRHIYEQYF.

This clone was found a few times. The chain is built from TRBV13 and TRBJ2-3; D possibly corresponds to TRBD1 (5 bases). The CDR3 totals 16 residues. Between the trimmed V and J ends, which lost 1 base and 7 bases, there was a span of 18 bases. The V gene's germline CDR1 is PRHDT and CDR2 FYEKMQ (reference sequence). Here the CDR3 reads CASSLARRVGSYTQYF. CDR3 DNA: TGTGCCAGCAGCTTAGCACGCAGGGTCGGTAGTTATACGCAGTATTTT. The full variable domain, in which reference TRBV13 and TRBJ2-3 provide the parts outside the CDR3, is AAGVIQSPRHLIKEKRETATLKCYPIPRHDTVYWYQQGPGQDPQFLISFYEKMQSDKGSIPDRFSAQQFSDYHSELNMSSLELGDSALYFCASSLARRVGSYTQYFGPGTRLTVL.

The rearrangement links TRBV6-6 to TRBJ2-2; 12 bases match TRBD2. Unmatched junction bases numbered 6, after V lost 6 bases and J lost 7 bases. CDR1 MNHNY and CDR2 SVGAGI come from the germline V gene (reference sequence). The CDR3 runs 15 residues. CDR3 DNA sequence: TGTGCCAGCAGCCAGACTAGCGGGAGTGGCGGGGAGCTGTTTTTT. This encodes CASSQTSGSGGELFF.

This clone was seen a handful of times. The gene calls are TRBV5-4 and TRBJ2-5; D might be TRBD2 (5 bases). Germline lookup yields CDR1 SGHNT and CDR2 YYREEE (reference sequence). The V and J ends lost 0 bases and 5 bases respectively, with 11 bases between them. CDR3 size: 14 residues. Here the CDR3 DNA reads TGTGCCAGCAGCTTGGGGATCCAGCGGGAGACCCAGTACTTC. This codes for CASSLGIQRETQYF.

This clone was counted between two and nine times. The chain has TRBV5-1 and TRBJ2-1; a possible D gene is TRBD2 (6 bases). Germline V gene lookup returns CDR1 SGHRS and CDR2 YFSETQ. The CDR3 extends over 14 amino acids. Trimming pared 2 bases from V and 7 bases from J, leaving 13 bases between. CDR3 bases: TGCGCCAGCAGCTTTGGCGGGGTTCGGAATGAGCAGTTCTTC. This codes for CASSFGGVRNEQFF.

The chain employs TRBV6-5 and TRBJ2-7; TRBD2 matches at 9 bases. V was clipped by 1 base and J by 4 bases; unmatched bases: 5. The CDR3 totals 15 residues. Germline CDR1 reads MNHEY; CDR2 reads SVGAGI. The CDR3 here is CASSYLRSGSYEQYF. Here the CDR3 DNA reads TGTGCCAGCAGTTACTTGCGTAGCGGGAGTTACGAGCAGTACTTC.

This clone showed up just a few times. For the CDR3, the DNA is TGTGCCAGCAGCTTACACGCGGATAGTCAGGGTACGCAGTATTTT. This gives the protein CASSLHADSQGTQYF. The V and J genes are TRBV7-2 and TRBJ2-3; TRBD1 might be the D (5 bases). V was shortened by 2 bases and J by 8 bases, with 17 bases between the two germline ends. The CDR3 consists of 15 residues. Germline CDR1 SGHTA, CDR2 FQGNSA.

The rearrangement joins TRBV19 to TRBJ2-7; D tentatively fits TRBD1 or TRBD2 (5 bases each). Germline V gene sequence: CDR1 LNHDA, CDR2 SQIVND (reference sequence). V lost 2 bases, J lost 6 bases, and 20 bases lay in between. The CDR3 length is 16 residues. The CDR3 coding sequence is TGTGCCAGTAGTATATTTCCAGGGAGCGAGAGTGTCGAGCAGTACTTC. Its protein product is CASSIFPGSESVEQYF.

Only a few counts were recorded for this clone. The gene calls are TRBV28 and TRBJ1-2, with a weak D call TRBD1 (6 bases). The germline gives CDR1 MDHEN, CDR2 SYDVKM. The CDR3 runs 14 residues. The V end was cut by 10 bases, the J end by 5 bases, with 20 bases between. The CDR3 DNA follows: TGTGCCACCCATCTACCCGGGACACCGTATGGCTACACCTTC. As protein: CATHLPGTPYGYTF.

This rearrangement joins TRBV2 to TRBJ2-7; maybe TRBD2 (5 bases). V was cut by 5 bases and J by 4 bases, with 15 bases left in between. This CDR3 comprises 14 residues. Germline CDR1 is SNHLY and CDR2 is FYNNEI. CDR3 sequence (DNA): TGTGCCAGCAGTCCCGGGGTTCCGATATACGAGCAGTACTTC. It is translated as CASSPGVPIYEQYF.

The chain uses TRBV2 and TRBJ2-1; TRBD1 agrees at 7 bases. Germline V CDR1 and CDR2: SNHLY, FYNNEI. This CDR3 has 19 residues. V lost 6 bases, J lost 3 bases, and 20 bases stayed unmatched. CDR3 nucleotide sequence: TGTGCCAGCAGCGGCACCGGGACAGCGGATTCCCCTCTCTACAATGAGCAGTTCTTC. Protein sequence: CASSGTGTADSPLYNEQFF.

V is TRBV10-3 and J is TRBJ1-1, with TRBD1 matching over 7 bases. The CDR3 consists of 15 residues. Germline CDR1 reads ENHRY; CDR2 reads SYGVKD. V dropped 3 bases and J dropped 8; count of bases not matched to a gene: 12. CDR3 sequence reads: CAISERGQGVTEAFF. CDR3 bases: TGTGCCATCAGTGAACGGGGGCAGGGGGTAACCGAAGCTTTCTTT.

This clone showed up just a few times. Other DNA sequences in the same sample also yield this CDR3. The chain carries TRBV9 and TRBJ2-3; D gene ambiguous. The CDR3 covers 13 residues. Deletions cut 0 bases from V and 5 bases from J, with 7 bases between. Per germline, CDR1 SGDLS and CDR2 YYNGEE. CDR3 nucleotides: TGTGCCAGCAGCGTAGGGCTAGAAGATACGCAGTATTTT. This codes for CASSVGLEDTQYF.